This TCR beta chain derives from a study of blood T cell repertoires in COVID-19 (dated by TCRdb to the early 2020s). Describing the broader study: The collaborator samples originated in the United States, Italy and Spain and spanned the acute and convalescent phases of COVID-19. A de-identified subject ID, COVID-19 status, age in years and sex were almost always included in the sample metadata. Samples were obtained from the ongoing ImmuneRACE study (first 160 participants) and from 1,000 to 1,500 subjects provided by 6 global collaborators. The prospective study material was composed of cDNA or gDNA derived from T cells, B-cell-depleted T cells, or PBMCs. The repertoires were released in a freely available public database intended as a resource for research on the immune response to SARS-CoV-2. Deeply sampled blood TCRbeta repertoires from subjects exposed to, actively infected with, or recovered from COVID-19 were included in the dataset. Where available, HLA class I and class II types were taken from metadata supplied by the sample provider and were not determined by assay-based typing. Overall results and qualifications from the work: How much clinical and demographic metadata was included differed by source and by participant, and the metadata was provided uncurated.

TCRbeta CDR3 regions were amplified from genomic DNA by means of the immunoSEQ Assay, a bias-controlled multiplex PCR. The paper's processing steps were these. The number of nucleated cells in each sample was estimated from the amplification of reference gene primers within the assay. To quantify the absolute abundance of each unique TCRbeta CDR3 rearrangement, sequence reads were collapsed and filtered. For each sample, productive Simpson clonality was calculated as the square root of Simpson's diversity index across productive rearrangements. Sourced from immuneACCESS, this table was stored by TCRdb with only in-frame sequences that have V and J called. A share of the clones is absent; for the studies checked, an unresolved V gene accounts for under half, and the remainder has no known explanation. Clonal size and the V and J genes are those of that table, whereas D and trimming came from the DNA. Recorded for this sample are approximately 97,000 clones; about 90% of them occurred a single time. Together, the top ten hold roughly 2% of the sample.

One collaborating source in Seattle enrolled patients while the patients were actively infected and followed the patients over time throughout the course of disease. The collaborating institutions used their own protocols to collect whole blood in K2EDTA tubes. For TCRbeta analysis, collaborators shipped samples as frozen whole blood, isolated PBMCs, or DNA extracted from either of those sample types. In regard to this clone: The antigen it binds to is not known. Base qualities are not recorded, but no much larger clone differs from it by a single base.

The CDR1 and CDR2 encoded by the germline V gene are KGHSH and LQKENI. V is shortened by 3 bases, J by 5 bases, and the region joining them spans 8 bases. From the cysteine up to the phenylalanine, the CDR3 has a length of 13 residues. CDR3 DNA only is kept here, 39 bases in frame from base 1. This receptor chain uses TRBV18 and TRBJ1-5, and the D gene may be TRBD1, 5 bases matching. This TCR was sampled from a middle-aged man with COVID-19, enrolled during active disease. The sample taken for sequencing was peripheral blood. The CDR3 reads as follows: CASSPGRDQPQHF. DNA sequence: TGTGCCAGCTCACCGGGCAGGGATCAGCCCCAGCATTTT.